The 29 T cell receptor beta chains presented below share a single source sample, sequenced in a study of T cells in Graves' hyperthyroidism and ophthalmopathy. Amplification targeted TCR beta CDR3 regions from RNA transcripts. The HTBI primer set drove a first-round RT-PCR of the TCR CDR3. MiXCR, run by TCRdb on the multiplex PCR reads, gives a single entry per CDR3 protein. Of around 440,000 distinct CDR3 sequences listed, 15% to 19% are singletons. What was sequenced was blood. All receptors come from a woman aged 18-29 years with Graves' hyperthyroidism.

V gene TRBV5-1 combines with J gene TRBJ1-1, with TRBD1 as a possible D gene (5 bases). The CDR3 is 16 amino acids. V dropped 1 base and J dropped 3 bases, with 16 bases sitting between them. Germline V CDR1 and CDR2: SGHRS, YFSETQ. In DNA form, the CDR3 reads TGCGCCAGCAGCTTGCGGCCGGGGGATTTGGACACTGAAGCTTTCTTT. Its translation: CASSLRPGDLDTEAFF.

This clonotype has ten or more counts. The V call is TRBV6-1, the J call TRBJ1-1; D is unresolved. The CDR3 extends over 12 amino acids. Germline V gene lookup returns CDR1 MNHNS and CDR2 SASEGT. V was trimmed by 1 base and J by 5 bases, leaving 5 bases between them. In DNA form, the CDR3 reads TGTGCCAGCAGTGAAGGGTATACTGAAGCTTTCTTT. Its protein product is CASSEGYTEAFF.

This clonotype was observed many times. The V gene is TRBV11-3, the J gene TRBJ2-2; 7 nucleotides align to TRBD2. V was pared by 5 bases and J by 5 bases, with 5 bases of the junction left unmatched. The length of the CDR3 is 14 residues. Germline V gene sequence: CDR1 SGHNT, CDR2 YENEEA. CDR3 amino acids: CASSQPRGTGELFF. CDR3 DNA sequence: TGTGCCAGCAGCCAGCCGCGGGGGACCGGGGAGCTGTTTTTT.

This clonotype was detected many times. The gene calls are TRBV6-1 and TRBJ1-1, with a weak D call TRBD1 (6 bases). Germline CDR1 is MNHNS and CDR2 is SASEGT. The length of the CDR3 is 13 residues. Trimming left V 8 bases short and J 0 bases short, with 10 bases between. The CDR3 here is CASGGQLNTEAFF. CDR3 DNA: TGTGCCAGCGGGGGCCAGTTGAACACTGAAGCTTTCTTT.

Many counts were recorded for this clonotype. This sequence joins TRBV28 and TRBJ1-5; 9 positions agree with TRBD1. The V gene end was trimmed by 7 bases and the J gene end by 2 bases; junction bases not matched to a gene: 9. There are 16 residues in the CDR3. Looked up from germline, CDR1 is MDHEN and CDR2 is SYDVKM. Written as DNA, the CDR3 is TGTGCCAGCAACGCCGGGACAGGGAATGGCAATCAGCCCCAGCATTTT. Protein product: CASNAGTGNGNQPQHF.

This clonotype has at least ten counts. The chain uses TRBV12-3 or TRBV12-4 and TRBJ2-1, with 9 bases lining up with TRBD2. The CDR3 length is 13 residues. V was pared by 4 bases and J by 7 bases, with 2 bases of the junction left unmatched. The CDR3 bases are TGTGCCAGCAGTTCTAGCGGGATGAATGAGCAGTTCTTC. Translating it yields CASSSSGMNEQFF.

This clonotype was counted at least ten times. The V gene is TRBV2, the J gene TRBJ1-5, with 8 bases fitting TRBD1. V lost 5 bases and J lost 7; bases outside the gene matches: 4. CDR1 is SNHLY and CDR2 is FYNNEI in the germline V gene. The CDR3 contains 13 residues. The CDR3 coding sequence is TGTGCCAGCAGTCGACAGGGGCAGCAGCCCCAGCATTTT. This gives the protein CASSRQGQQPQHF.

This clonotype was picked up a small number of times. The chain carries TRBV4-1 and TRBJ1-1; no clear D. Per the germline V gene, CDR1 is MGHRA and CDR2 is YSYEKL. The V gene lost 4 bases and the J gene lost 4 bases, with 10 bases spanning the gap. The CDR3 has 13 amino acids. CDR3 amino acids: CASSREMSTEAFF. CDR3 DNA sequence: TGCGCCAGCAGCCGAGAGATGTCCACTGAAGCTTTCTTT.

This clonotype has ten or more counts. The CDR3 reads CASSLRLHPPPYEQYF. CDR3 sequence (DNA): TGTGCCAGCAGCCTACGTTTACACCCTCCACCCTACGAGCAGTACTTC. This chain uses TRBV5-6 with TRBJ2-7; D gene uncertain. The CDR3 is 16 amino acids. Germline V gene data show CDR1 as SGHDT and CDR2 as YYEEEE. Between the trimmed V and J ends, which lost 4 bases and 2 bases, there was a span of 19 bases. The variable domain in full, with the rest retrieved from reference TRBV5-6 and TRBJ2-7, is DAGVTQSPTHLIKTRGQQVTLRCSPKSGHDTVSWYQQALGQGPQFIFQYYEEEERQRGNFPDRFSGHQFPNYSSELNVNALLLGDSALYLCASSLRLHPPPYEQYFGPGTRLTVT.

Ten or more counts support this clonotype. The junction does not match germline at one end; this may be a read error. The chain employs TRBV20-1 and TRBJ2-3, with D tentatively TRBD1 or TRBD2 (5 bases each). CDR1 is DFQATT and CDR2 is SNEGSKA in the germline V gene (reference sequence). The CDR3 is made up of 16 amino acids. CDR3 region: CSARDPGPLFMNTQYF. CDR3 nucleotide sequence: TGCAGTGCCAGAGATCCGGGACCACTATTTATGAATACGCAGTATTTT.

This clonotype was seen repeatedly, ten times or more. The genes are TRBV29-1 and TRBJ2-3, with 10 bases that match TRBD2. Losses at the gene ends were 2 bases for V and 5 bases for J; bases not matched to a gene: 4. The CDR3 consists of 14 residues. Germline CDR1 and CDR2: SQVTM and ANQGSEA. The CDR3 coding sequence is TGCAGCGTTGAATCCCTAGCGGGAGAAGATACGCAGTATTTT. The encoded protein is CSVESLAGEDTQYF.

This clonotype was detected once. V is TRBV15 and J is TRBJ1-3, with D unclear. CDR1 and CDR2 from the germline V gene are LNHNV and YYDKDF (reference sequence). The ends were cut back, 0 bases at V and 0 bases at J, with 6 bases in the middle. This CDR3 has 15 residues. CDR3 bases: TGTGCCACCAGCAGAGATCAGGACTCTGGAAACACCATATATTTT. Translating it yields CATSRDQDSGNTIYF.

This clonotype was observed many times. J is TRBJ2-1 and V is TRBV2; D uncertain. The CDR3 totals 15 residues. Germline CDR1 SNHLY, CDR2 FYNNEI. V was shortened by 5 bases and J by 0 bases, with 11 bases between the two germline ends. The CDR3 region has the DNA TGTGCCAGCAGTCTTCTCCGTAGCTCCTACAATGAGCAGTTCTTC. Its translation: CASSLLRSSYNEQFF.

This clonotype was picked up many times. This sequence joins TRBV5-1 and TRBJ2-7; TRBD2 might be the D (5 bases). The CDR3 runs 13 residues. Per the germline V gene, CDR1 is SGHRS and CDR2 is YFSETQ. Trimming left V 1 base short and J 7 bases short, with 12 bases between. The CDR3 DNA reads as TGCGCCAGCAGCTTGTACGGACCGGGGGAGCAGTACTTC. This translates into CASSLYGPGEQYF. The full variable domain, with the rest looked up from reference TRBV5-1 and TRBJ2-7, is KAGVTQTPRYLIKTRGQQVTLSCSPISGHRSVSWYQQTPGQGLQFLFEYFSETQRNKGNFPGRFSGRQFSNSRSEMNVSTLELGDSALYLCASSLYGPGEQYFGPGTRLTVT.

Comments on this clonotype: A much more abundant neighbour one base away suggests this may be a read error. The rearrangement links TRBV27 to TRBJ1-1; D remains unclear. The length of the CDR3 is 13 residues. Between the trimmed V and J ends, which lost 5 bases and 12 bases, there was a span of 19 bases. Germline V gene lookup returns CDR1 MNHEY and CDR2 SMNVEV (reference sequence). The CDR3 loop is CASSDLQVGGTFF. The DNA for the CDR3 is TGTGCCAGCAGTGATTTGCAGGTGGGAGGAACTTTCTTT.

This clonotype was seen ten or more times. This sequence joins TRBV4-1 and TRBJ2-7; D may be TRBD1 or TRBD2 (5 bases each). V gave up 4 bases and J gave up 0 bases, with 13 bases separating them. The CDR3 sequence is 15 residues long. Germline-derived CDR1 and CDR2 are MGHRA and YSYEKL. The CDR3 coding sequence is TGCGCCAGCAGCCGCGACCCGGGGCCCTCCTACGAGCAGTACTTC. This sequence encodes CASSRDPGPSYEQYF.

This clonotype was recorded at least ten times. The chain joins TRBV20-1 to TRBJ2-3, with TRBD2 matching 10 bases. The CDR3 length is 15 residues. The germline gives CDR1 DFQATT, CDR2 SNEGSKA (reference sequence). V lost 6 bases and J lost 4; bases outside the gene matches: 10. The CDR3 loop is CSAPLPLAGADTQYF. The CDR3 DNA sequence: TGCAGTGCGCCCCTCCCCCTAGCGGGGGCAGATACGCAGTATTTT.

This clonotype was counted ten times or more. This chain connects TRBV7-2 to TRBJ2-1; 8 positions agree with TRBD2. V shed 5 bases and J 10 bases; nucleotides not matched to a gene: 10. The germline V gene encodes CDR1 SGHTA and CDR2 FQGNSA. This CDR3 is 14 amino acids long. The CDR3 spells CASSTGGGLLEQFF. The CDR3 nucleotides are TGTGCCAGCAGCACCGGGGGGGGGCTACTAGAGCAGTTCTTC. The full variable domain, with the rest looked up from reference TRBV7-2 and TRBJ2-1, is GAGVSQSPSNKVTEKGKDVELRCDPISGHTALYWYRQSLGQGLEFLIYFQGNSAPDKSGLPSDRFSAERTGGSVSTLTIQRTQQEDSAVYLCASSTGGGLLEQFFGPGTRLTVL.

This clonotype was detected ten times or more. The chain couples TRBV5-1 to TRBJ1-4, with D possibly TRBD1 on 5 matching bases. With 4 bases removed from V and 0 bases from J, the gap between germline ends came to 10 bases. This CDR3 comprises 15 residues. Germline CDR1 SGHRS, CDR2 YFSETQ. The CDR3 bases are TGCGCCAGCAGCCCGGGGACGGCAACTAATGAAAAACTGTTTTTT. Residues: CASSPGTATNEKLFF. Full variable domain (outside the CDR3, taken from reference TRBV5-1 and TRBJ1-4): KAGVTQTPRYLIKTRGQQVTLSCSPISGHRSVSWYQQTPGQGLQFLFEYFSETQRNKGNFPGRFSGRQFSNSRSEMNVSTLELGDSALYLCASSPGTATNEKLFFGSGTQLSVL.

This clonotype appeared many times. The CDR3 nucleotides read TGTGCCAGCACCCCGACAGGGAGGTACGAGCAGTACTTC. Protein sequence: CASTPTGRYEQYF. This chain links TRBV6-1 with TRBJ2-7, with D maybe TRBD1 (7 bases). The V end lost 7 bases, the J end lost 4 bases, and 14 bases lay between the germline ends. CDR3 length equals 13 residues. CDR1 is MNHNS and CDR2 is SASEGT in the germline V gene.

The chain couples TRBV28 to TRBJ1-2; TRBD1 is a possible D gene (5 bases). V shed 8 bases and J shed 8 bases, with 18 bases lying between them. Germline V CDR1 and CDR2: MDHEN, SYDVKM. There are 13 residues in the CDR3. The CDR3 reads CASPRDPTRGYTF. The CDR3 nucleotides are TGTGCCAGCCCCCGGGACCCAACGCGGGGCTACACCTTC.

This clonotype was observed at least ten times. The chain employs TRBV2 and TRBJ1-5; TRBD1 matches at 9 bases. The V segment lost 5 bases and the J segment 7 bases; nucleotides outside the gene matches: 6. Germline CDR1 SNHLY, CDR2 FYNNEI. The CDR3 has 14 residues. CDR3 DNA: TGTGCCAGCAGTTCAGGACAGGGGAGCCAGCCCCAGCATTTT. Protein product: CASSSGQGSQPQHF.

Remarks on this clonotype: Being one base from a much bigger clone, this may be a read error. CDR3 loop: CASSIEAGVGYGCTF. The CDR3 nucleotides are TGTGCCAGTAGTATAGAGGCAGGGGTGGGCTATGGCTGCACCTTC. The chain has TRBV19 and TRBJ1-2; tentatively, D is TRBD1 (6 bases). CDR1 LNHDA and CDR2 SQIVND come from the germline V gene (reference sequence). This CDR3 has 15 amino acids.

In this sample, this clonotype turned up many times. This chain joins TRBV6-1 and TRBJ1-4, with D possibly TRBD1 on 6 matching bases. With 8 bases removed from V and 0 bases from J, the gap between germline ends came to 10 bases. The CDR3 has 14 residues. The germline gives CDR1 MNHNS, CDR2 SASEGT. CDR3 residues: CASADSSTNEKLFF. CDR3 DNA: TGTGCCAGCGCGGACAGCTCAACTAATGAAAAACTGTTTTTT.

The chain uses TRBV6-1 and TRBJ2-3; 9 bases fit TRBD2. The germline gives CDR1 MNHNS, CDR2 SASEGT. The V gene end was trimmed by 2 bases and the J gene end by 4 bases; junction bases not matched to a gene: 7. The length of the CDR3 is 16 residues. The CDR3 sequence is CASSENAGGPADTQYF. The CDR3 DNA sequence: TGTGCCAGCAGTGAAAACGCGGGAGGGCCCGCAGATACGCAGTATTTT.

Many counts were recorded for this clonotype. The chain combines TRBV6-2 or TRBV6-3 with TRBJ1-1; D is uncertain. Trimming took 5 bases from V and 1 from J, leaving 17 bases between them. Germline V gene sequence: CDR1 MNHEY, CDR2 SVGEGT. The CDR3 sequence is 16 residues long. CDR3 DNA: TGTGCCAGCAGTCCATACACGGAGGGCCCGAACACTGAAGCTTTCTTT. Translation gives CASSPYTEGPNTEAFF.

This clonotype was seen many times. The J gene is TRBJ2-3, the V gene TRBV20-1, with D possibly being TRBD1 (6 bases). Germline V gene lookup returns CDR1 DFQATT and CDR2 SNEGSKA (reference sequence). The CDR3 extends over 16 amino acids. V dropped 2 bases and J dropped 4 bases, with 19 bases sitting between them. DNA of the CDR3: TGCAGTGCTAGACCCGACGGTAGGGGGATCGCAGATACGCAGTATTTT. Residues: CSARPDGRGIADTQYF.

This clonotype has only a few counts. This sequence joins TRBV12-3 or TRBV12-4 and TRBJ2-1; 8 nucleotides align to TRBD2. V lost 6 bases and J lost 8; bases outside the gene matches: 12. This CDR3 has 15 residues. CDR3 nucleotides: TGTGCCAGCAGCACGGAACTAGCGGTTCCGGATGAGCAGTTCTTC. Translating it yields CASSTELAVPDEQFF.

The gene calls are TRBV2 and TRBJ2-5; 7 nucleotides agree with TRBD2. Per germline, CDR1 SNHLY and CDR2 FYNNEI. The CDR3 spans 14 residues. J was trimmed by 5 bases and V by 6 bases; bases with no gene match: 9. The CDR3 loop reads CASRGSGSGETQYF. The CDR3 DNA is TGTGCCAGCAGGGGTAGCGGGTCCGGGGAGACCCAGTACTTC.